This passage covers 17 T cell receptor beta chains from one sample sequenced in a study of T cell responses to AZD1222 COVID-19 vaccine. Repertoires were generated with immunoSEQ multiplex PCR, while TCRdb's copy carries only in-frame clones and drops some. Of some 130,000 clones listed, 90% were seen once; the top ten hold roughly 7.2%. Specimen: peripheral blood, collected on day 0 of AZD1222 vaccination. Source of these receptors: an adult in good health.

V is TRBV6-2 or TRBV6-3 and J is TRBJ2-5, with no clear D. The CDR3 extends over 12 amino acids. From germline, CDR1 is MNHEY and CDR2 SVGEGT. Trimming removed 2 bases at V and 4 bases at J, with 5 bases between. The CDR3 sequence: CASSYERETQYF. The CDR3 DNA reads as TGTGCCAGCAGTTACGAGAGAGAGACCCAGTACTTC.

The chain joins TRBV28 to TRBJ2-7; 9 nucleotides agree with TRBD2. Losses at the gene ends were 4 bases for V and 4 bases for J; bases not matched to a gene: 11. The germline V gene has CDR1 MDHEN and CDR2 SYDVKM. The CDR3 has 16 amino acids. CDR3 in DNA: TGTGCCAGCAGTTCCACGTCTGGCGGGGGGGTGTACGAGCAGTACTTC. This codes for CASSSTSGGGVYEQYF.

The chain uses TRBV10-3 and TRBJ1-4; D is perhaps TRBD1 (5 bases). Germline-derived CDR1 and CDR2 are ENHRY and SYGVKD. Trimming took off 5 bases at V and 5 bases at J, with 12 bases between the two ends. This CDR3 contains 14 residues. For the CDR3, the DNA is TGTGCCATCAGTCTCGGGACTCAGAATGAAAAACTGTTTTTT. Amino acids: CAISLGTQNEKLFF.

The rearrangement joins TRBV15 to TRBJ2-1, with 13 bases identical to TRBD2. Germline-derived CDR1 and CDR2 are LNHNV and YYDKDF (reference sequence). The CDR3 has 17 residues. The V and J ends lost 5 bases and 4 bases, in that order; junction bases with no gene match: 8. CDR3 in amino acids: CATSLGGGLAGYNEQFF. The CDR3 region has the DNA TGTGCCACCAGCCTTGGGGGGGGACTAGCGGGGTACAATGAGCAGTTCTTC.

In DNA, the CDR3 is TGTGCCAGCAGCGGGGAGGATAATCAGCCCCAGCATTTT. Protein: CASSGEDNQPQHF. The chain uses TRBV9 and TRBJ1-5; no clear D. V was shortened by 3 bases and J by 4 bases, with 8 bases between the two germline ends. Germline V gene sequence: CDR1 SGDLS, CDR2 YYNGEE. The CDR3 spans 13 residues. Drawing the rest from reference TRBV9 and TRBJ1-5, the complete variable domain is DSGVTQTPKHLITATGQRVTLRCSPRSGDLSVYWYQQSLDQGLQFLIQYYNGEERAKGNILERFSAQQFPDLHSELNLSSLELGDSALYFCASSGEDNQPQHFGDGTRLSIL.

This chain connects TRBV7-2 to TRBJ1-3; D ambiguous. Germline CDR1 SGHTA, CDR2 FQGNSA. The CDR3 is 13 amino acids. The germline V and J ends were trimmed by 0 bases and 0 bases, with 0 bases remaining between them. The CDR3 is CASSLASGNTIYF. The CDR3 DNA sequence: TGTGCCAGCAGCTTAGCCTCTGGAAACACCATATATTTT.

This chain joins TRBV6-5 and TRBJ2-7, with 12 bases aligning to TRBD1. V shed 7 bases and J 5 bases; nucleotides not matched to a gene: 6. This CDR3 has 14 amino acids. Germline loops: CDR1 MNHEY, CDR2 SVGAGI. The DNA for the CDR3 is TGTGCCAGCACTCAAAGGGACAGGGGGCACGAGCAGTACTTC. Translation gives CASTQRDRGHEQYF.

This chain links TRBV27 with TRBJ2-6; TRBD2 might be the D (5 bases). Trimming pared 7 bases from V and 1 base from J, leaving 11 bases between. The CDR3 contains 15 residues. The germline gives CDR1 MNHEY, CDR2 SMNVEV (reference sequence). The CDR3 DNA is TGTGCCAGCACCTCATGGGAGTCTGGGGCCAACGTCCTGACTTTC. Protein product: CASTSWESGANVLTF.

This chain joins TRBV7-9 and TRBJ2-3, with D unclear. CDR3 length: 11 residues. Trimming left V 7 bases short and J 11 bases short, with 13 bases between. Germline V gives CDR1 SEHNR, CDR2 FQNEAQ (reference sequence). Here the CDR3 DNA reads TGTGCCAGCACCCTCGGACCCATGCAGTATTTT. The encoded protein is CASTLGPMQYF.

This clone appeared once. The rearrangement uses TRBV5-1 and TRBJ1-6; 9 bases are a match to TRBD1. From germline, CDR1 is SGHRS and CDR2 YFSETQ. This CDR3 has 19 residues. Trimming cost V 4 bases and J 5 bases; bases outside gene matches: 16. CDR3 DNA: TGCGCCAGCAGCCCCCGAGGACAGGGGCCCTCCGTTAATAATTCACCCCTCCACTTT. This gives the protein CASSPRGQGPSVNNSPLHF.

The genes are TRBV9 and TRBJ2-3, with TRBD2 matching 11 bases. This CDR3 spans 19 amino acids. The germline V gene has CDR1 SGDLS and CDR2 YYNGEE. V lost 0 bases, J lost 1 base, and 10 bases stayed unmatched. The CDR3, as DNA: TGTGCCAGCAGCGTAGAAGGGACTAGCGGAACCTACGGCACAGATACGCAGTATTTT. Amino acid sequence: CASSVEGTSGTYGTDTQYF.

V gene TRBV7-8 combines with J gene TRBJ1-6, with TRBD1 as a possible D gene (5 bases). Germline V gene sequence: CDR1 SGHVS, CDR2 FQNEAQ. The CDR3 totals 17 residues. Trimming took off 6 bases at V and 7 bases at J, with 22 bases between the two ends. CDR3 sequence reads: CASRQTNQRGLNSPLHF. In nucleotides, the CDR3 is TGTGCCAGCAGGCAGACCAACCAACGGGGACTGAATTCACCCCTCCACTTT. The full variable domain, rest sourced from reference TRBV7-8 and TRBJ1-6, is GAGVSQSPRYKVAKRGQDVALRCDPISGHVSLFWYQQALGQGPEFLTYFQNEAQLDKSGLPSDRFFAERPEGSVSTLKIQRTQQEDSAVYLCASRQTNQRGLNSPLHFGNGTRLTVT.

The chain combines TRBV28 with TRBJ2-7; 9 bases are a match to TRBD2. Germline CDR1 and CDR2: MDHEN and SYDVKM. V gave up 7 bases and J gave up 1 base; unmatched junction bases: 8. CDR3 length equals 15 residues. The CDR3 loop reads CASTKAGGYSYEQYF. DNA of the CDR3: TGTGCCAGCACCAAAGCGGGGGGCTATTCCTACGAGCAGTACTTC. Full variable domain (rest looked up from reference TRBV28 and TRBJ2-7): DVKVTQSSRYLVKRTGEKVFLECVQDMDHENMFWYRQDPGLGLRLIYFSYDVKMKEKGDIPEGYSVSREKKERFSLILESASTNQTSMYLCASTKAGGYSYEQYFGPGTRLTVT.

V and J are TRBV10-1 and TRBJ2-6; D uncertain. CDR3 length: 18 residues. The ends were cut back, 3 bases at V and 4 bases at J, with 19 bases in the middle. The germline V gene has CDR1 WNHNN and CDR2 SYGVQD (reference sequence). In DNA, the CDR3 is TGCGCCAGCAGTGAACACCAGGTGGGTGTCTCCGGGGCCAACGTCCTGACTTTC. Translating it yields CASSEHQVGVSGANVLTF.

This clone has a single count. The chain uses TRBV29-1 and TRBJ1-1, with D perhaps TRBD1 (5 bases). V was pared by 7 bases and J by 0 bases, with 15 bases between. Germline CDR1 and CDR2: SQVTM and ANQGSEA. The CDR3 is 14 amino acids. CDR3 in DNA: TGCAGCGCCACGGTGGGGACGGTGAACACTGAAGCTTTCTTT. Translated: CSATVGTVNTEAFF.

The chain joins TRBV24-1 to TRBJ2-3; 9 bases fit TRBD2. J gave up 6 bases and V 4 bases, and 22 bases lay outside the gene matches. Germline-derived CDR1 and CDR2 are KGHDR and SFDVKD. There are 20 residues in the CDR3. The CDR3 loop reads CATSDLGTLERGAPLDTQYF. The CDR3 region has the DNA TGTGCCACCAGTGACCTTGGGACCTTGGAGCGGGGGGCACCATTGGATACGCAGTATTTT.

Of note for this clone: A junction end diverges from the germline sequence, so it may reflect a read error. The chain couples TRBV4-3 to TRBJ2-1, with D possibly matching TRBD1 (5 bases). This CDR3 region has 13 residues. The germline CDR1 and CDR2 sequences are LGHNA and YSLEER. This chain's CDR3 is CASSQETGLERFF. The DNA of the CDR3 is TGCGCCAGCAGCCAAGAAACAGGCCTAGAGCGGTTCTTC.